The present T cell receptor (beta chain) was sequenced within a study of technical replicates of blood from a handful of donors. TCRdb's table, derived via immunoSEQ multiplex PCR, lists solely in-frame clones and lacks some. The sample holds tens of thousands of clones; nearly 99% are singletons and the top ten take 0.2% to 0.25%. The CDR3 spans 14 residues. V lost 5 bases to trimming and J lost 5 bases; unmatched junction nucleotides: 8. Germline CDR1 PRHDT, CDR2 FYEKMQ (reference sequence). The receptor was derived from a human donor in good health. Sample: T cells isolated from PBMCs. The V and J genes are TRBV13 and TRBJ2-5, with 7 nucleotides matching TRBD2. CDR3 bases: TGTGCCAGCAGCCCCATGGCGGGAGACGAGACCCAGTACTTC. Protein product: CASSPMAGDETQYF.